This TCR beta chain was sequenced for a study of CXCR3-negative and CXCR3-positive naive CD8 T cells (dated by TCRdb to between 2017 and 2020). For the study in its entirety: In total, 130 million to 150 million TRB reads were obtained, or roughly 1.5 +/- 0.3 million reads per library. The TRBV-TRBJ cluster analysis covered naive subsets from about 5 donors and memory cells from 3 donors. Data from 11 donors, pooled across two independent experiments, went into the diversity and physicochemical repertoire analyses.

The CDR3 starts with the cysteine, ends with the phenylalanine, and has 14 residues. The entry carries no DNA sequence. The germline V gene encodes CDR1 SNHLY and CDR2 FYNNEI. Turning to this clonotype: Its binding antigen is unknown.

Broad study findings and their caveats: Freshly isolated PBMCs were used for most assays because CXCR3 expression went down partially after cryopreservation. Because surface CD5, which has been linked to self-reactivity in mice, was comparable between naive subsets, TCR interaction strength was also inferred from TRB CDR3 physicochemical properties. Within the same donor, TRBV-TRBJ usage looked similar between naive CXCR3-negative and CXCR3-positive cells, but memory cells had distinct patterns. Repertoire diversity was comparably high in both naive subsets but much lower in memory CD8+ T cells.

The instrument was a NextSeq 550. The Human TCR Profiling Kit (MiLaboratory) was used to prepare UMI-labeled 5' RACE TRB cDNA libraries. The full amount of extracted RNA was used for cDNA synthesis, and the full amount of resulting cDNA was used for PCR amplification. Libraries were prepared in parallel with an identical number of PCR cycles. The study's own analysis went as follows. With a requirement of at least two reads per UMI, MIGEC and MiXCR extracted about 48,000 +/- 9,800 unique UMI-labeled TRB cDNA molecules per library. An average of approximately 40,000 +/- 10,000 functional in-frame TRB CDR3 nucleotide clonotypes without stop codons was found per library. Diversity metrics, including normalized Shannon-Wiener and Chao1, were computed in VDJtools after downsampling to 5000 UMI-labeled TRB molecules per sample. For the central five CDR3 residues, VDJtools calculated physicochemical properties weighted by clonotype size, namely interaction energy, strength, volume and Kidera factor 4. TCRdb reprocessed the reads, so every CDR3 protein sequence counts as one entry and DNA is not shown. The V and J calls and clone size come from TCRdb's table, not from the authors' own analysis. The sample table on file contains approximately 53,000 distinct CDR3 sequences. The ten largest clones capture around a quarter of the sample.

Each CD8+ T cell subset was flow-sorted in triplicate, and around 300,000 cells per subset were placed directly into RLT lysis buffer. Standard density gradient centrifugation was used to isolate peripheral blood mononuclear cells from buffy coats. Total RNA was extracted from sorted cells using an RNeasy Mini Kit. The V gene is TRBV2 and the J gene is TRBJ2-7. This clonotype originated in a human donor in good health. Some clones in this sample may be carry-over from other donors' samples. Sequenced: memory CD8+ T cells from blood. The sample's cell subset or site label is to be understood as: conventional CD8+ memory T cells (TMEM), sorted as controls. The CDR3 reads as follows: CASSEGRNSYEQYF.